The clone carrying this T cell receptor beta chain was recorded many times. Patients were excluded for uncontrolled infection, other autoimmune disease, pregnancy or lactation. Orbital computed tomography and thyroid ultrasound, together with serum TRAb and thyroxine and clinical symptoms, were used for diagnoses. Cells are PBMCs isolated from around 9.4 ml of fresh blood. TCR beta CDR3 region amplification was performed from RNA transcripts. A set of HTBI primers served as the primers for a first-round RT-PCR of the TCR CDR3. TCRdb fed the multiplex PCR reads into MiXCR, producing one record per CDR3 protein. The sample holds roughly 380,000 distinct CDR3 sequences, around a sixth seen once. CDR1 MDHEN and CDR2 SYDVKM come from the germline V gene. The CDR3 has 15 amino acids. After removal of 5 bases from V and 7 bases from J, the junction contained 9 bases not matched to a gene. This sample is part of a study of T cells in Graves' hyperthyroidism and ophthalmopathy.

Sequencing used blood. The receptor was derived from a woman in her thirties or forties with Graves' ophthalmopathy. The rearrangement joins TRBV28 to TRBJ2-7, with TRBD2 identical over 12 bases. In DNA, the CDR3 is TGTGCCAGCAGTACCACTAGCGGGAGGCTTGGGGAGCAGTACTTC. This encodes CASSTTSGRLGEQYF.